This is a list of T cell receptor beta chains from one sample in a study of T cells and Merkel cell carcinoma outcomes. TCRdb keeps only in-frame clones here, not all; method: immunoSEQ multiplex PCR. The data contain 9,000 or so clones, about 85% of them singletons. Sequencing was performed on tumor tissue from Merkel cell carcinoma. These TCRs come from a human donor with Merkel cell carcinoma. Each CDR3 is given with its conserved first and last residue. A D gene is named only where the DNA matches it firmly. A row's size may be missing; if present it is once, few, many or a size class.

CDR3 DNA,CDR3 protein,V gene,J gene,D gene,clone size
TGTGCCAGCAGACGGACAGGGACCGAGCAGTACTTC,CASRRTGTEQYF,TRBV7-2,TRBJ2-7,TRBD1,-
TGTGCCAGCAGTTTGTTTGGACAGGGGGCTAGTGGCTACACCTTC,CASSLFGQGASGYTF,TRBV28,TRBJ1-2,TRBD1,-
TGCACCAGCAGCCAAGATAGAGGGGGGGCTTCAGAGACCCAGTACTTC,CTSSQDRGGASETQYF,TRBV1,TRBJ2-5,-,-
TGTGCCAGCAGCTCGACAGGAGGCGAGCAGTACTTC,CASSSTGGEQYF,TRBV11-2,TRBJ2-7,-,-
TGTGCCACCAGCAGAGAATTGAGAACTGAAGCTTTCTTT,CATSRELRTEAFF,TRBV15,TRBJ1-1,-,-
TGCGCCAGCAGCTCCAGGGGCTCTGGGGCCAACGTCCTGACTTTC,CASSSRGSGANVLTF,TRBV5-1,TRBJ2-6,-,-
TGCAGCGGGAAACAGGGTGGCACTGAAGCTTTCTTT,CSGKQGGTEAFF,TRBV29-1,TRBJ1-1,-,-
TGTGCCGGAGGACGTGCGGACTATGGCTACACCTTC,CAGGRADYGYTF,TRBV6-6,TRBJ1-2,-,-
TGTGCCAGCAGTTTTAGCGTAAGCTCCTACAATGAGCAGTTCTTC,CASSFSVSSYNEQFF,TRBV6-5,TRBJ2-1,-,-
TGTGCCAGCAGCTATACAGTGGGTCCTAGTTCACCCCTCCACTTT,CASSYTVGPSSPLHF,TRBV7-2,TRBJ1-6,-,-
TGTGCCAGCAGTCGACAGGGGGCGGGTTACGAGCAGTACTTC,CASSRQGAGYEQYF,TRBV7-9,TRBJ2-7,TRBD1,-
TGCGCCAGCAGCACAGGACAGGGGGCGAACACCGGGGAGCTGTTTTTT,CASSTGQGANTGELFF,TRBV5-1,TRBJ2-2,TRBD1,-
TGTGCCAGCAGGGGACAGGGGGCAGGTGACACTGAAGCTTTCTTT,CASRGQGAGDTEAFF,TRBV6-5,TRBJ1-1,TRBD1,-
TGTGCCAGCAGCTCGAACCCCCTCGGGCAGTATTTT,CASSSNPLGQYF,TRBV7-2,TRBJ2-3,-,once
TGTGCCAGCAGTGCGACGGCCTTCGGCTACACCTTC,CASSATAFGYTF,TRBV2,TRBJ1-2,-,-
TGTGCCAGCAGCTTAGGGAGTGTGAGGCTCGAACCCCTCCACTTT,CASSLGSVRLEPLHF,TRBV11-2,TRBJ1-6,-,-
TGTGCCAGCTCACCAGGGCAGGGGGTCCTGAGGGCCAACGTCCTGACTTTC,CASSPGQGVLRANVLTF,TRBV18,TRBJ2-6,TRBD1,once
TGTGCCAGCTCACCAGTCGGACAGGGGTTTTCAGATACGCAGTATTTT,CASSPVGQGFSDTQYF,TRBV18,TRBJ2-3,TRBD1,-
TGTGCCAGCGCGGTGGAGGGCGCCCCGGCCAAAAACATTCAGTACTTC,CASAVEGAPAKNIQYF,TRBV2,TRBJ2-4,-,-
TGTGCCAGCAGTTTCGGACGACAGGGGTGGACCGGGGAGCTGTTTTTT,CASSFGRQGWTGELFF,TRBV27,TRBJ2-2,TRBD1,once
TGTGCCAGCAGCTTAACACCTCAAGAGACCCAGTACTTC,CASSLTPQETQYF,TRBV7-2,TRBJ2-5,-,-
TGCGCCAGCAGCCAAGAGGGACAGGGGCGGAACTATGGCTACACCTTC,CASSQEGQGRNYGYTF,TRBV5-1,TRBJ1-2,TRBD1,-
TGTGCCATCAAAGGGACAGGGAGTCTCTTCCATGGCTACACCTTC,CAIKGTGSLFHGYTF,TRBV10-3,TRBJ1-2,TRBD1,-
TGTGCCAGCAGCTTACCAGGGCTCTACTATGGCTACACCTTC,CASSLPGLYYGYTF,TRBV7-9,TRBJ1-2,-,-
TGTGCCAGTAGTGTGACAGGGCTGGGCAATCAGCCCCAGCATTTT,CASSVTGLGNQPQHF,TRBV19,TRBJ1-5,TRBD1,-
TGCGCCAGCAGTGAGGAGCCCTGGCTAGCGGGGACCTCTAGCACAGATACGCAGTATTTT,CASSEEPWLAGTSSTDTQYF,TRBV5-1,TRBJ2-3,TRBD2,once
TGTGCCAGCAGCTTTGGCGGGCCCTCCCTCGAGCAGTACTTC,CASSFGGPSLEQYF,TRBV5-4,TRBJ2-7,-,-
TGTGCCAGCAGCCTGGCGCACAGGGAAGATACGCAGTATTTT,CASSLAHREDTQYF,TRBV7-8,TRBJ2-3,-,-
TGCGCCAGCAGCACCCAACCAGGGGCCGGCGCAACTAATGAAAAACTGTTTTTT,CASSTQPGAGATNEKLFF,TRBV5-1,TRBJ1-4,-,-
TGTGCCAGCAGCCAAGGCTCGGGACGGACCCAAGAGACCCAGTACTTC,CASSQGSGRTQETQYF,TRBV7-9,TRBJ2-5,-,once
TGTGCCAGCAGCTTAGGGGCCGGGAGCGGAGAGACCCAGTACTTC,CASSLGAGSGETQYF,TRBV11-2,TRBJ2-5,-,-
TGTGCCAGCTCACCGGACCGGGATCAGCCCCAGCATTTT,CASSPDRDQPQHF,TRBV18,TRBJ1-5,-,-
TGTGCCAGCAGGCCGGGACTGGCCCTTGTGGATTCCCAGTACTTC,CASRPGLALVDSQYF,TRBV27,TRBJ2-5,-,once
TGCGCCAGCAGGATTAGCCAAGAGACCCAGTACTTC,CASRISQETQYF,TRBV5-1,TRBJ2-5,-,-
TGTGCCAGCAGCTTGGCGGTGGGGGGAAGCCAAGAGACCCAGTACTTC,CASSLAVGGSQETQYF,TRBV7-6,TRBJ2-5,-,few
TGTGCCAGCAGCGTAGGTGGGACAGGAGGCATGAAGACCCAGTACTTC,CASSVGGTGGMKTQYF,TRBV9,TRBJ2-5,TRBD1,-
TGTGCCAGCAGTTCAGGGGTTGACTCTGGAAACACCATATATTTT,CASSSGVDSGNTIYF,TRBV6-5,TRBJ1-3,-,-
TGTGCCAGCAGCGTAAGTGGGGGAAGGGGGAATGAGCAGTTCTTC,CASSVSGGRGNEQFF,TRBV9,TRBJ2-1,-,-
TGCGCCAGCAGCCCCATGTCCCCGGGGGATACGCAGTATTTT,CASSPMSPGDTQYF,TRBV5-1,TRBJ2-3,-,once
TGTGCCAGCAGTTACAGGGGTCCGGGGGAAGGACCCCTCCACTTT,CASSYRGPGEGPLHF,TRBV6-5,TRBJ1-6,-,-
TGCAGCGTTGAAGGGCCGGGACAGGGGGCCCCAGATACGCAGTATTTT,CSVEGPGQGAPDTQYF,TRBV29-1,TRBJ2-3,TRBD1,-
TGCGCCAGCAGCTTGGGCCAGCATAGACTAGGGGATGAGCAGTTCTTC,CASSLGQHRLGDEQFF,TRBV5-1,TRBJ2-1,-,-
TGCGCCAGCAGCAGGGACAGGGGCGGTCTTGAGCAGTTCTTC,CASSRDRGGLEQFF,TRBV5-1,TRBJ2-1,TRBD1,-
TGCGCCAGCAGCGGGACAGGGGACTCACCCCTCCACTTT,CASSGTGDSPLHF,TRBV5-1,TRBJ1-6,TRBD1,-
TGTGCCAGCCAGAGGGGTCGTGGGGAGACCCAGTACTTC,CASQRGRGETQYF,TRBV27,TRBJ2-5,-,-
TGTGCCAGCAGCTTATCTACCACCTCCTACAATGAGCAGTTCTTC,CASSLSTTSYNEQFF,TRBV7-2,TRBJ2-1,-,-
TGCGCCAGCAGTGAGTCCCCCGGGTCGGATACGCAGTATTTT,CASSESPGSDTQYF,TRBV10-1,TRBJ2-3,-,few
TGTACTAGTGCTACGGACGGAGCAGGGACAGATACGCAGTATTTT,CTSATDGAGTDTQYF,TRBV12-5,TRBJ2-3,-,-